This is a list of T cell receptor beta chains from one sample in a study of blood T cell repertoires in COVID-19. The protocol was immunoSEQ multiplex PCR, while the TCRdb copy is restricted to in-frame clones and leaves out a portion. The sample lists approximately 250,000 clones; 88% were seen once. The sequenced sample was PBMCs or T cells enriched from blood (not recorded which). The receptors derive from a woman aged 30 to 39 who had recovered from COVID-19. The CDR3 runs from the conserved cysteine through the conserved F or W. A D gene is named only where the DNA matches it firmly. Clone size is shown for a subset of rows, as once, few, many or a class of expanded clone.

CASSREDRVGTDTQYF	TGTGCCAGCAGCCGAGAGGACAGGGTGGGGACAGATACGCAGTATTTT	few	TRBV7-8	16	TRBJ2-3	TRBD1
CASGVQSGTNEKLFF	TGTGCCAGTGGTGTCCAAAGCGGCACTAATGAAAAACTGTTTTTT	once	TRBV19	15	TRBJ1-4	-
CASSSGTSGRRNTGELFF	TGTGCCAGCAGTTCCGGGACTAGCGGGAGACGGAACACCGGGGAGCTGTTTTTT	once	TRBV27	18	TRBJ2-2	TRBD2
CAWTKGLAGFEQFF	TGTGCCTGGACGAAGGGACTAGCGGGATTTGAGCAGTTCTTC	-	TRBV30	14	TRBJ2-1	TRBD2
CASSQERGGTEAFF	TGCGCCAGCAGCCAAGAGCGGGGGGGGACTGAAGCTTTCTTT	-	TRBV4-3	14	TRBJ1-1	-
CASSLDRDPEELEKLFF	TGTGCCAGCAGCCTGGACAGGGATCCGGAGGAACTCGAAAAACTGTTTTTT	-	TRBV28	17	TRBJ1-4	TRBD1
CASSFPHRTGSEQYF	TGTGCCAGCAGTTTCCCCCACCGGACAGGCTCCGAGCAGTACTTC	-	TRBV28	15	TRBJ2-7	TRBD1
CAWSRPLRDGYTF	TGTGCCTGGAGCAGGCCCTTAAGAGATGGCTACACCTTC	once	TRBV30	13	TRBJ1-2	-
CASSQVISAGGNEQFF	TGCGCCAGCAGCCAAGTAATCTCGGCGGGGGGCAATGAGCAGTTCTTC	-	TRBV4-1	16	TRBJ2-1	TRBD2
CASRTGNNVYGYTF	TGCGCCAGCAGGACAGGAAACAACGTATATGGCTACACCTTC	-	TRBV5-1	14	TRBJ1-2	-
CASSQTTGVAYEQYF	TGTGCCAGCAGCCAGACGACAGGGGTGGCCTACGAGCAGTACTTC	-	TRBV7-9	15	TRBJ2-7	TRBD1
CASSESSGGTEAFF	TGTGCCAGCAGTGAGAGCTCAGGGGGCACTGAAGCTTTCTTT	-	TRBV25-1	14	TRBJ1-1	TRBD1
CASSPRRLAGPNTGELFF	TGTGCCAGCAGTCCCCGACGACTAGCGGGCCCGAACACCGGGGAGCTGTTTTTT	-	TRBV28	18	TRBJ2-2	TRBD2
CAWSVPQLAMGGGTDTQYF	TGTGCCTGGAGTGTACCCCAACTTGCCATGGGGGGAGGGACAGATACGCAGTATTTT	-	TRBV30	19	TRBJ2-3	TRBD2
CASSPGADRGANEQFF	TGTGCCAGCAGCCCCGGGGCGGACAGGGGTGCGAATGAGCAGTTCTTC	-	TRBV11-3	16	TRBJ2-1	TRBD1
CASSLAGTGQETQYF	TGTGCCAGCAGCCTAGCCGGGACAGGCCAAGAGACCCAGTACTTC	-	TRBV28	15	TRBJ2-5	TRBD1
CASNSYNQPQHF	TGTGCCAGTAACTCATACAATCAGCCCCAGCATTTT	-	TRBV19	12	TRBJ1-5	-
CASSLVSALQETQYF	TGCGCCAGCAGCTTGGTGAGTGCACTGCAAGAGACCCAGTACTTC	-	TRBV5-1	15	TRBJ2-5	-
CAISDFPGSYNEQFF	TGTGCCATCAGTGACTTCCCCGGCTCCTACAATGAGCAGTTCTTC	-	TRBV10-3	15	TRBJ2-1	-
CASSSFPYQETQYF	TGTGCCAGCAGCTCCTTCCCTTACCAAGAGACCCAGTACTTC	-	TRBV7-2	14	TRBJ2-5	-
CATSGERGGITDTQYF	TGTGCCACCAGCGGGGAGCGGGGGGGAATCACAGATACGCAGTATTTT	-	TRBV15	16	TRBJ2-3	TRBD2
CASSQGGTSVTGELFF	TGTGCCAGCAGCCAAGGTGGGACTAGCGTAACCGGGGAGCTGTTTTTT	-	TRBV3-1/TRBV3-2	16	TRBJ2-2	TRBD2
CASSLLGRGLAGELFF	TGTGCCAGCAGCTTATTGGGCAGGGGGCTCGCCGGGGAGCTGTTTTTT	-	TRBV7-2	16	TRBJ2-2	TRBD1
CASSLGAGNYGYTF	TGTGCCAGCAGCTTAGGGGCAGGGAACTATGGCTACACCTTC	-	TRBV7-9	14	TRBJ1-2	-
CASSYSGTGVPYGYTF	TGTGCCAGCAGCTATTCCGGGACAGGGGTGCCCTATGGCTACACCTTC	-	TRBV5-5	16	TRBJ1-2	TRBD1